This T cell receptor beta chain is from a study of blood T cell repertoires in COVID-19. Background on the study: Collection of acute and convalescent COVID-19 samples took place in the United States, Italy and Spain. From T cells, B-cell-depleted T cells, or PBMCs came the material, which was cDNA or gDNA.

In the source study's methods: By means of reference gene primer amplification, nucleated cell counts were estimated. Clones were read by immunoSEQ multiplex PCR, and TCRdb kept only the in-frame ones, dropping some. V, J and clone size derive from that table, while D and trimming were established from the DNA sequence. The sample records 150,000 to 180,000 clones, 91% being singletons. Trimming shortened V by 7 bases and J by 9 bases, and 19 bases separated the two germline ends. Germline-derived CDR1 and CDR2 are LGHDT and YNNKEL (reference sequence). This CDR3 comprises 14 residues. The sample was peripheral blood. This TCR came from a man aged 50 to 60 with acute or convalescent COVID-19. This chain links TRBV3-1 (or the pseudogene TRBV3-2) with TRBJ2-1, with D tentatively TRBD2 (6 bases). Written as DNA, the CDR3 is TGTGCCAGCACCTTTGGGGGGAACTACGTTGAGCAGTTCTTC. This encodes CASTFGGNYVEQFF.